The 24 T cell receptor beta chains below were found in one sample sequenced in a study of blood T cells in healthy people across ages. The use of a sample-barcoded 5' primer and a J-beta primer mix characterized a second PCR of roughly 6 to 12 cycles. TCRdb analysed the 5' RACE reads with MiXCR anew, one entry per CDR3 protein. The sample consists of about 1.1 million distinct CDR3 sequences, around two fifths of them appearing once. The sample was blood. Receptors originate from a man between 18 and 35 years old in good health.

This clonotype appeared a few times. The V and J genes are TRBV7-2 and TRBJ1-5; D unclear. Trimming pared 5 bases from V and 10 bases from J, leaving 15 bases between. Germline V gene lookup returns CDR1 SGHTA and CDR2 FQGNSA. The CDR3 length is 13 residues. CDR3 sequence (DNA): TGTGCCAGCAGCACCGCAACCACAGCCCCCCAGCATTTT. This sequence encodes CASSTATTAPQHF.

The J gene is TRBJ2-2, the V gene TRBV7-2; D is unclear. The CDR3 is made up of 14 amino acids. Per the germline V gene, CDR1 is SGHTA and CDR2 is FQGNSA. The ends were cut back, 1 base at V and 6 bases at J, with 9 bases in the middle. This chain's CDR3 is CASSLVGSSGELFF. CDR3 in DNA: TGTGCCAGCAGCTTAGTCGGATCCTCCGGGGAGCTGTTTTTT.

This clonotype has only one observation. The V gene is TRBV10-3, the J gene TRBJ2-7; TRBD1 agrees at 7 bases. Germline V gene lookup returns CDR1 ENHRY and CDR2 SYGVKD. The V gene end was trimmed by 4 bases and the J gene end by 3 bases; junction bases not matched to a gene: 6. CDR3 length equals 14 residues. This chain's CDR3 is CAISVSGGNYEQYF. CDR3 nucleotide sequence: TGTGCCATCAGTGTCTCAGGGGGAAACTACGAGCAGTACTTC.

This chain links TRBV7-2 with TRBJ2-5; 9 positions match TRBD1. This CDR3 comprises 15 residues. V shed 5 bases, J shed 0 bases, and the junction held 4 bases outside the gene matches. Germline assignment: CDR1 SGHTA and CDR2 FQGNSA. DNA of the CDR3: TGTGCCAGCAGCCTGGACAGGGGCTACCAAGAGACCCAGTACTTC. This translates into CASSLDRGYQETQYF.

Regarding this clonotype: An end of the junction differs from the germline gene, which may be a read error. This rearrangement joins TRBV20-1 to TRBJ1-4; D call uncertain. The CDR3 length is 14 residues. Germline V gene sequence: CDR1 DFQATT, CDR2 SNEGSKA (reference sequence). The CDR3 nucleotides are TGCAGTGCTAGAGCCGCGGGTCTTTGGGAAAAACCGTTTTTT. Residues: CSARAAGLWEKPFF.

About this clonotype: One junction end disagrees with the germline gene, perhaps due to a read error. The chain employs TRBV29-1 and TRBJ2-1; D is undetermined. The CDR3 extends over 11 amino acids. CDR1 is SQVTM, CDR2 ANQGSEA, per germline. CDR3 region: CSALQLNKQFF. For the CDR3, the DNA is TGCAGCGCGTTACAGCTCAATAAGCAGTTCTTC.

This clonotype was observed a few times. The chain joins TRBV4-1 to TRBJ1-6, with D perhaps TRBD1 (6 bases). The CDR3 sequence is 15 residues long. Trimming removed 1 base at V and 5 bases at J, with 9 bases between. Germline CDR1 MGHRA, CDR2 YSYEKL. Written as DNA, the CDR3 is TGCGCCAGCAGCCAAGCGGACAGAGATAATTCACCCCTCCACTTT. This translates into CASSQADRDNSPLHF.

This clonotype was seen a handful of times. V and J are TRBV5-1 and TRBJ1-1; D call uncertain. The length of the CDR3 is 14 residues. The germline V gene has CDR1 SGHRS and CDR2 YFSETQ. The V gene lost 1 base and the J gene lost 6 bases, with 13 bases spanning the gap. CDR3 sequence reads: CASSLSSWAAEAFF. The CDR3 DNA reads TGCGCCAGCAGCTTGAGTAGTTGGGCAGCTGAAGCTTTCTTT.

In DNA form, the CDR3 reads TGCAGCGTTGAAGGCATAAGAGGAGTCCCTAACTATGGCTACACCTTC. It yields the protein CSVEGIRGVPNYGYTF. The V and J genes are TRBV29-1 and TRBJ1-2; D is undetermined. The CDR3 sequence is 16 residues long. The germline CDR1 and CDR2 sequences are SQVTM and ANQGSEA. The V and J ends lost 1 base and 0 bases respectively, with 15 bases between them.

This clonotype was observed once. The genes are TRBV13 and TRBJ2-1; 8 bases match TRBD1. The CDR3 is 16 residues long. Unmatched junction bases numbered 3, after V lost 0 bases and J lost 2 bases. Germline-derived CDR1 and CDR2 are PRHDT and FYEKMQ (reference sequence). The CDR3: CASSLGLDRAYNEQFF. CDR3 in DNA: TGTGCCAGCAGCTTAGGCCTGGACAGGGCCTACAATGAGCAGTTCTTC.

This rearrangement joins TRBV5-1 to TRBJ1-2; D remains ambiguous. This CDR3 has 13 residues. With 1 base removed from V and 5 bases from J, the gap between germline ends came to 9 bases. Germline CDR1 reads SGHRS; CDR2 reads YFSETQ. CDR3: CASSLSTQYGYTF. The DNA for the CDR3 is TGCGCCAGCAGCTTGTCCACCCAATATGGCTACACCTTC.

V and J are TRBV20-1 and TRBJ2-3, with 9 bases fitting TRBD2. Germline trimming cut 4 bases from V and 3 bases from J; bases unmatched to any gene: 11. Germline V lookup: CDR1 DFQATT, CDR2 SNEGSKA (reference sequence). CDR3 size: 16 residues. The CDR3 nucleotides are TGCAGTGCTATTCGAGCGGGGGGTGCAGCGACAGATACGCAGTATTTT. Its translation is CSAIRAGGAATDTQYF.

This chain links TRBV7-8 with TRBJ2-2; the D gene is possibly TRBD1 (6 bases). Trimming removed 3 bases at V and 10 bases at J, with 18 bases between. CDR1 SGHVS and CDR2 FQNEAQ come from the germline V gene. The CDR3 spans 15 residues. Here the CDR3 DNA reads TGTGCCAGCAGCTTCTTAGAAAACAGGGTAGAGGAGCTGTTTTTT. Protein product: CASSFLENRVEELFF.

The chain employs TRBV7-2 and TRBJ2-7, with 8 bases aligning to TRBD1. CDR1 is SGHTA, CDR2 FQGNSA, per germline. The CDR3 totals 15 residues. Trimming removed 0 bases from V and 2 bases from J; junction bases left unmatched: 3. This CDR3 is CASSLATGDAYEQYF. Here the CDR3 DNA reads TGTGCCAGCAGCTTAGCGACAGGGGACGCCTACGAGCAGTACTTC.

CDR3 sequence reads: CASSELAGGNTGELFF. CDR3 DNA sequence: TGTGCCAGCAGTGAGCTAGCGGGCGGGAACACCGGGGAGCTGTTTTTT. The V gene is TRBV12-3 or TRBV12-4, the J gene TRBJ2-2; 8 bases agree with TRBD2. After removal of 5 bases from V and 1 base from J, the junction contained 6 bases not matched to a gene. The CDR3 sequence is 16 residues long.

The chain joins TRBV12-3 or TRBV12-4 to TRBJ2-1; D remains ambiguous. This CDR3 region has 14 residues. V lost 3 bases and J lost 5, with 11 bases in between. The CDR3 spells CASSFTHEHNEQFF. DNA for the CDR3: TGTGCCAGCAGTTTCACTCACGAGCACAATGAGCAGTTCTTC.

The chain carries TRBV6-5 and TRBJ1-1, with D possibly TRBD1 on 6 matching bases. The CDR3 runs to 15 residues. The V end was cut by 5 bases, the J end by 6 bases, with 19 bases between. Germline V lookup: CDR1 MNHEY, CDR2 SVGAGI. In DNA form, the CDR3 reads TGTGCCAGCAGTAACTACAGGGCGATACCTCCTGAAGCTTTCTTT. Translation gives CASSNYRAIPPEAFF.

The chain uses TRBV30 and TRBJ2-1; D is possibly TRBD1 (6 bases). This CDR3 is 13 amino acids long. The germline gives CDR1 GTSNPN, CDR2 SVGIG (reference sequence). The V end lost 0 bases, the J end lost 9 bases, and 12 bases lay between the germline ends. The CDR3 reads CAWSVLRGSEQFF. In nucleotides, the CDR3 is TGTGCCTGGAGTGTCCTAAGGGGGAGTGAGCAGTTCTTC.

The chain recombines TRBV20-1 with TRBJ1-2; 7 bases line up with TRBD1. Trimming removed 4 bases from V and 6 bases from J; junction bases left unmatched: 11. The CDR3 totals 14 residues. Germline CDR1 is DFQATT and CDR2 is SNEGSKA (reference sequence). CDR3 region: CSATPLQGSHGYTF. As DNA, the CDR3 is TGCAGTGCTACTCCATTACAGGGGAGTCATGGCTACACCTTC.

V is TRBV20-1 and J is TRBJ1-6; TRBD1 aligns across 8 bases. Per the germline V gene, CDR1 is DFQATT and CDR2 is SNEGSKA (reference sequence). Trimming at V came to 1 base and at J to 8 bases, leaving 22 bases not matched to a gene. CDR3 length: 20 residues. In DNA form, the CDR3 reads TGCAGTGCTAGAGTCCCCCCAGGGATTACAGGGGGAGTATTTGATTCACCCCTCCACTTT. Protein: CSARVPPGITGGVFDSPLHF.

Here the CDR3 reads CASSDPSGSYYGYTF. The CDR3 coding sequence is TGTGCCAGCAGTGACCCCTCGGGTAGTTACTATGGCTACACCTTC. The rearrangement joins TRBV25-1 to TRBJ1-2; D gene uncertain. V lost 3 bases, J lost 3 bases, and 14 bases lay in between. CDR3 length equals 15 residues. CDR1 and CDR2 (germline): MGHDK, SYGVNS.

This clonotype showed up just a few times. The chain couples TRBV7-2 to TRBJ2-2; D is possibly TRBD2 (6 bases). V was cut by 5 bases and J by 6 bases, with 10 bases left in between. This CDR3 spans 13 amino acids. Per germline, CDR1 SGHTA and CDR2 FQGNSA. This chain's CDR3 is CASSARGAGELFF. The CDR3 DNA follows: TGTGCCAGCAGCGCACGCGGGGCCGGGGAGCTGTTTTTT.

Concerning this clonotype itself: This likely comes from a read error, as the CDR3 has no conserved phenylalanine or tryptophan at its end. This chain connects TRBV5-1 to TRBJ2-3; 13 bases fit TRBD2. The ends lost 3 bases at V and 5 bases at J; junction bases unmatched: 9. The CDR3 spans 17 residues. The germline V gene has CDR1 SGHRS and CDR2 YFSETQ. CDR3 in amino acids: CASSSGLAGAVGDTQYI. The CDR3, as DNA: TGCGCCAGCAGCTCCGGACTAGCGGGGGCCGTTGGAGATACGCAGTATATT.

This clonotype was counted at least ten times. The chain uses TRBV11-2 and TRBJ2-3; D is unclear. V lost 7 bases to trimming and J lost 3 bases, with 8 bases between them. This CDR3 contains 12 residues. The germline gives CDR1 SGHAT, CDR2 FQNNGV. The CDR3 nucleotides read TGTGCCAGCACCCCTAGTACAGATACGCAGTATTTT. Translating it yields CASTPSTDTQYF.